Below, 31 T cell receptor beta chains from the same sample are listed, as sequenced in a study of T-cell reconstitution after alpha-beta-depleted transplantation in children (TCRdb year 2016). Library preparation used PCR. Instrument used: Illumina HiSeq 2500. TCR library preparation used molecular barcoding, with unique molecular identifiers applied to normalize quantification of the TCRbeta repertoire. TCRdb applied fastp at Q25 and MiXCR to the public reads, then kept only in-frame beta chains. Rows matching on CDR3 protein sequence are summarized as one entry with the most common DNA and genes. Recorded for this sample are about 610,000 distinct CDR3 sequences; about 10% of them occurred a single time. The ten largest clones add up to approximately 4.1% of the sample. Source: PBMCs from the stem cell graft donor, taken from the stem cell graft. The source of these receptors is a human donor who donated a stem cell graft to a child with acute myeloid leukemia.

This clonotype was seen just once. The chain recombines TRBV6-2 or TRBV6-3 with TRBJ2-1; a possible D gene is TRBD1 (6 bases). Trimming removed 0 bases from V and 12 bases from J, with 12 bases in between. Germline CDR1 reads MNHEY; CDR2 reads SVGEGT. The CDR3 runs 13 residues. CDR3 region: CASSYSRAGVQFF. DNA for the CDR3: TGTGCCAGCAGTTACTCTAGGGCAGGGGTGCAGTTCTTC.

This clonotype was seen a handful of times. This chain joins TRBV7-2 and TRBJ2-5; possible D gene TRBD2, 5 bases. CDR3 length: 16 amino acids. CDR1 and CDR2 from the germline V gene are SGHTA and FQGNSA. V lost 1 base, J lost 2 bases, and 14 bases lay in between. Here the CDR3 DNA reads TGTGCCAGCAGCTTAGAATTAGCGTACACGCAAGAGACCCAGTACTTC. Its translation: CASSLELAYTQETQYF. Complete variable domain (other parts from reference TRBV7-2 and TRBJ2-5): GAGVSQSPSNKVTEKGKDVELRCDPISGHTALYWYRQSLGQGLEFLIYFQGNSAPDKSGLPSDRFSAERTGGSVSTLTIQRTQQEDSAVYLCASSLELAYTQETQYFGPGTRLLVL.

The table lists this clonotype with a few counts. This sequence joins TRBV7-9 and TRBJ1-4; tentatively, D is TRBD1 (5 bases). CDR1 and CDR2 (germline): SEHNR, FQNEAQ (reference sequence). Trimming took off 5 bases at V and 8 bases at J, with 15 bases between the two ends. The CDR3 runs 14 residues. The CDR3 reads CASSPQGWEEKLFF. In nucleotides, the CDR3 is TGTGCCAGCAGCCCGCAGGGCTGGGAGGAAAAACTGTTTTTT. The variable domain in full, with the rest retrieved from reference TRBV7-9 and TRBJ1-4, is DTGVSQNPRHKITKRGQNVTFRCDPISEHNRLYWYRQTLGQGPEFLTYFQNEAQLEKSRLLSDRFSAERPKGSFSTLEIQRTEQGDSAMYLCASSPQGWEEKLFFGSGTQLSVL.

The J gene is TRBJ2-2, the V gene TRBV5-1; D possibly corresponds to TRBD1 (6 bases). The CDR3 sequence is 16 residues long. V shed 4 bases and J shed 0 bases, with 13 bases lying between them. CDR1 and CDR2 from the germline V gene are SGHRS and YFSETQ. The CDR3 sequence is CASSPQGGSNTGELFF. Here the CDR3 DNA reads TGCGCCAGCAGCCCCCAAGGGGGTTCGAACACCGGGGAGCTGTTTTTT.

This clonotype came up many times. The chain carries TRBV29-1 and TRBJ2-7, with TRBD1 matching over 9 bases. In germline, CDR1 is SQVTM, CDR2 ANQGSEA. This CDR3 region has 14 residues. This chain's CDR3 is CSAVLGQGKREQYF. CDR3 in DNA: TGCAGTGCGGTTTTGGGACAGGGAAAGAGAGAGCAGTACTTC.

The chain carries TRBV10-3 and TRBJ2-1; unclear D gene. Germline V lookup: CDR1 ENHRY, CDR2 SYGVKD. The CDR3 consists of 14 residues. Deletions cut 6 bases from V and 2 bases from J, with 11 bases between. The chain's CDR3 is CAIRVDKTYNEQFF. In nucleotides, the CDR3 is TGTGCCATCAGGGTTGATAAGACCTACAATGAGCAGTTCTTC.

This clonotype was detected ten times or more. This chain links TRBV10-3 with TRBJ1-2; 10 bases map to TRBD1. V gave up 7 bases and J gave up 2 bases; unmatched junction bases: 4. The germline V gene has CDR1 ENHRY and CDR2 SYGVKD. The CDR3 spans 14 residues. The CDR3: CAIKPGQGNYGYTF. CDR3 nucleotide sequence: TGTGCCATCAAGCCGGGACAGGGGAACTATGGCTACACCTTC.

This chain links TRBV10-3 with TRBJ2-7; 8 positions agree with TRBD2. CDR1 and CDR2 (germline): ENHRY, SYGVKD. V shed 6 bases, J shed 5 bases, and the junction held 6 bases outside the gene matches. The length of the CDR3 is 13 residues. CDR3 residues: CAISLSGGDEQYF. The CDR3 region has the DNA TGTGCCATCAGCCTCTCGGGGGGGGACGAGCAGTACTTC.

The sample holds a few counts of this clonotype. DNA of the CDR3: TGCAGTGCCTTACTAATGACTAGCGGAAACGTTTACGAGCAGTACTTC. Translation: CSALLMTSGNVYEQYF. The chain couples TRBV20-1 to TRBJ2-7; 9 bases match TRBD2. Germline-derived CDR1 and CDR2 are DFQATT and SNEGSKA (reference sequence). This CDR3 is built from 16 residues. V was clipped by 6 bases and J by 4 bases; unmatched bases: 16.

This clonotype was seen many times. V usage is TRBV27 and J usage is TRBJ2-1; 14 nucleotides align to TRBD2. The CDR3 has 14 residues. Trimming cost V 5 bases and J 9 bases; bases outside gene matches: 3. Germline-derived CDR1 and CDR2 are MNHEY and SMNVEV (reference sequence). CDR3 DNA sequence: TGTGCCAGCAGTCTCGGGACTAGCGGGGGTGAGCAGTTCTTC. It yields the protein CASSLGTSGGEQFF.

V usage is TRBV20-1 and J usage is TRBJ1-6; 9 nucleotides agree with TRBD1. CDR3 length equals 15 residues. CDR1 and CDR2 from the germline V gene are DFQATT and SNEGSKA (reference sequence). Trimming cost V 6 bases and J 7 bases; bases outside gene matches: 10. CDR3 loop: CSAPTYGQGNSPLHF. DNA of the CDR3: TGCAGTGCCCCCACCTACGGACAGGGGAATTCACCCCTCCACTTT.

The chain's CDR3 is CASSIRDRGGENYGYTF. The CDR3 DNA reads as TGTGCCAGCAGCATCCGGGACAGGGGTGGGGAGAACTATGGCTACACCTTC. The rearrangement uses TRBV21-1 and TRBJ1-2; the table names TRBD1, a call not compared with the DNA. TRBV21-1 is a known pseudogene. This CDR3 has 17 amino acids.

The chain carries TRBV7-2 and TRBJ2-3; D is ambiguous. Germline CDR1 SGHTA, CDR2 FQGNSA. V was cut by 4 bases and J by 6 bases, with 20 bases left in between. This CDR3 has 16 amino acids. The CDR3 sequence is CASSSGPGTESDTQYF. The DNA for the CDR3 is TGTGCCAGCAGCTCCGGCCCGGGCACCGAAAGTGATACGCAGTATTTT.

The sample holds many counts of this clonotype. The chain carries TRBV5-1 and TRBJ1-3; 8 nucleotides agree with TRBD1. J gave up 0 bases and V 4 bases, and 9 bases lay outside the gene matches. Per the germline V gene, CDR1 is SGHRS and CDR2 is YFSETQ. The CDR3 covers 17 residues. CDR3 region: CASSPTQGAHSGNTIYF. The CDR3 DNA follows: TGCGCCAGCAGCCCAACCCAGGGGGCCCACTCTGGAAACACCATATATTTT.

V and J are TRBV3-1 and TRBJ1-2; 8 bases agree with TRBD1. The germline gives CDR1 LGHDT, CDR2 YNNKEL (reference sequence). CDR3 length: 15 residues. V trimming: 10 bases; J trimming: 2 bases; junction bases outside the gene matches: 12. CDR3 nucleotides: TGTGCCACCTGCCAAGGGAGACAGGGGAACTATGGCTACACCTTC. Encoded protein: CATCQGRQGNYGYTF.

This clonotype was seen at least ten times. The chain links TRBV12-3 or TRBV12-4 to TRBJ2-7, with unresolved D. Trimming removed 5 bases from V and 4 bases from J, with 15 bases in between. This CDR3 is 14 amino acids long. CDR3 sequence: CASSPPTRLYEQYF. DNA for the CDR3: TGTGCCAGCAGTCCGCCGACAAGACTGTACGAGCAGTACTTC.

This clonotype was picked up many times. The chain carries TRBV28 and TRBJ2-7; the D is unclear. This CDR3 is built from 14 residues. The V gene lost 3 bases and the J gene lost 0 bases, with 9 bases spanning the gap. Germline V gene data show CDR1 as MDHEN and CDR2 as SYDVKM. The CDR3 region has the DNA TGTGCCAGCAGTTTGGGTCTGCCCTCCTACGAGCAGTACTTC. Its protein product is CASSLGLPSYEQYF. Full variable domain (rest looked up from reference TRBV28 and TRBJ2-7): DVKVTQSSRYLVKRTGEKVFLECVQDMDHENMFWYRQDPGLGLRLIYFSYDVKMKEKGDIPEGYSVSREKKERFSLILESASTNQTSMYLCASSLGLPSYEQYFGPGTRLTVT.

This clonotype was recorded a few times. The V call is TRBV25-1, the J call TRBJ2-1; a weak D match, TRBD2 (5 bases). Per the germline V gene, CDR1 is MGHDK and CDR2 is SYGVNS. The CDR3 is 14 residues long. The V end lost 1 base, the J end lost 7 bases, and 11 bases lay between the germline ends. CDR3 sequence reads: CASSESLGVNEQFF. In DNA form, the CDR3 reads TGTGCCAGCAGTGAATCGCTGGGAGTTAATGAGCAGTTCTTC.

This clonotype was detected many times. The chain carries TRBV7-8 and TRBJ2-2; 9 bases agree with TRBD1. After removal of 5 bases from V and 6 bases from J, the junction contained 7 bases not matched to a gene. The CDR3 spans 15 residues. CDR1 is SGHVS, CDR2 FQNEAQ, per germline. The CDR3, as DNA: TGTGCCAGCAGCCTGGGACAGGGTAAAGCCGGGGAGCTGTTTTTT. It translates to CASSLGQGKAGELFF.

This clonotype was counted a few times. This chain links TRBV9 with TRBJ2-1; 15 bases line up with TRBD2. Germline V gene sequence: CDR1 SGDLS, CDR2 YYNGEE. The CDR3 is 20 amino acids. The ends lost 0 bases at V and 8 bases at J; junction bases unmatched: 15. CDR3 protein: CASSVAPGLAGGSALDEQFF. As DNA, the CDR3 is TGTGCCAGCAGCGTAGCTCCGGGACTAGCGGGAGGATCGGCCCTGGATGAGCAGTTCTTC.

This clonotype was counted at least ten times. V is TRBV20-1 and J is TRBJ1-5; D may be TRBD1 (6 bases). V lost 3 bases and J lost 7, with 16 bases in between. Germline assignment: CDR1 DFQATT and CDR2 SNEGSKA (reference sequence). CDR3 length: 14 amino acids. The CDR3 loop is CSASFRGEGQPQHF. The CDR3 DNA reads as TGCAGTGCTAGCTTCAGGGGCGAGGGGCAGCCCCAGCATTTT.

This clonotype was seen repeatedly, ten times or more. CDR3 bases: TGTGCCAGCAGCTTAGCGCTCGGCGGACCCTACGAGCAGTACTTC. Its protein product is CASSLALGGPYEQYF. The V call is TRBV7-2, the J call TRBJ2-7; D gene uncertain. Germline-derived CDR1 and CDR2 are SGHTA and FQGNSA. V lost 0 bases, J lost 2 bases, and 11 bases lay in between. The CDR3 has 15 amino acids.

The chain couples TRBV20-1 to TRBJ2-5; no clear D. The V gene lost 0 bases and the J gene lost 9 bases, with 5 bases spanning the gap. The CDR3 totals 10 residues. CDR1 and CDR2 from the germline V gene are DFQATT and SNEGSKA (reference sequence). CDR3 protein: CSAREGSQYF. The CDR3 DNA sequence: TGCAGTGCTAGAGAGGGCTCCCAGTACTTC.

This clonotype was counted ten times or more. The chain carries TRBV12-3 or TRBV12-4 and TRBJ2-1; TRBD1 aligns across 8 bases. The CDR3 extends over 16 amino acids. V trimming: 4 bases; J trimming: 0 bases; junction bases outside the gene matches: 5. The CDR3 loop is CASSSTGGSSYNEQFF. CDR3 sequence (DNA): TGTGCCAGCAGTTCAACAGGGGGTTCCTCCTACAATGAGCAGTTCTTC.

This clonotype turned up a few times. The V gene is TRBV20-1, the J gene TRBJ2-7; TRBD1 or TRBD2 may be the D gene (5 bases each). V was trimmed by 6 bases and J by 1 base, leaving 16 bases between them. Germline CDR1 is DFQATT and CDR2 is SNEGSKA (reference sequence). The CDR3 runs 14 residues. In DNA, the CDR3 is TGCAGTGCCCCGGGGCCCGGGAAATCCTACGAGCAGTACTTC. This gives the protein CSAPGPGKSYEQYF.

This clonotype was observed a handful of times. V gene TRBV6-2 or TRBV6-3 combines with J gene TRBJ2-7; possibly TRBD1 or TRBD2 for D (5 bases each). Between the trimmed V and J ends, which lost 6 bases and 6 bases, there was a span of 18 bases. Germline CDR1 is MNHEY and CDR2 is SVGEGT. The CDR3 spans 14 residues. CDR3 region: CASSGTVARGEQYF. In nucleotides, the CDR3 is TGTGCCAGCAGCGGGACCGTAGCACGGGGCGAGCAGTACTTC.

The sample holds a few counts of this clonotype. The chain employs TRBV29-1 and TRBJ2-1; 7 positions agree with TRBD2. The CDR3 is 14 residues long. Trimming removed 7 bases from V and 5 bases from J; junction bases left unmatched: 11. In germline, CDR1 is SQVTM, CDR2 ANQGSEA. The CDR3 region has the DNA TGCAGCGGCGATCTGGGGGGGGTAGACAATGAGCAGTTCTTC. The encoded protein is CSGDLGGVDNEQFF.

The gene calls are TRBV7-2 and TRBJ2-1; possibly TRBD1 for D (5 bases). The CDR3 has 14 amino acids. Per the germline V gene, CDR1 is SGHTA and CDR2 is FQGNSA. The ends were cut back, 5 bases at V and 5 bases at J, with 13 bases in the middle. This CDR3 reads CASSPRATHNEQFF. CDR3 bases: TGTGCCAGCAGCCCCAGGGCCACCCACAATGAGCAGTTCTTC.

Only a few counts were recorded for this clonotype. This chain joins TRBV3-1 and TRBJ1-6, with 8 bases fitting TRBD1. The V gene end was trimmed by 2 bases and the J gene end by 2 bases; junction bases not matched to a gene: 8. CDR3 size: 18 residues. The V gene's germline CDR1 is LGHDT and CDR2 YNNKEL (reference sequence). CDR3 protein: CASSQRSQTGAYNSPLHF. In DNA form, the CDR3 reads TGTGCCAGCAGCCAAAGAAGCCAGACAGGGGCCTATAATTCACCCCTCCACTTT. Combining the CDR3 with reference TRBV3-1 and TRBJ1-6 gives the whole variable domain DTAVSQTPKYLVTQMGNDKSIKCEQNLGHDTMYWYKQDSKKFLKIMFSYNNKELIINETVPNRFSPKSPDKAHLNLHINSLELGDSAVYFCASSQRSQTGAYNSPLHFGNGTRLTVT.

In this sample, this clonotype turned up a few times. The chain recombines TRBV4-3 with TRBJ2-1; 8 bases fit TRBD2. Per the germline V gene, CDR1 is LGHNA and CDR2 is YSLEER. With V trimmed by 1 base and J by 10 bases, 6 bases remained unmatched. The CDR3 sequence is 14 residues long. Written as DNA, the CDR3 is TGCGCCAGCAGCCAAGGGGAACTAGCGGTCGAGCAGTTCTTC. This translates into CASSQGELAVEQFF.

The chain couples TRBV7-2 to TRBJ2-5; no definite D call. This CDR3 region has 15 residues. The germline V gene encodes CDR1 SGHTA and CDR2 FQGNSA. Trimming shortened V by 1 base and J by 1 base, and 10 bases separated the two germline ends. CDR3 coding DNA: TGTGCCAGCAGCTTAGTCTTGCGCCGCCAAGAGACCCAGTACTTC. Its protein is CASSLVLRRQETQYF.